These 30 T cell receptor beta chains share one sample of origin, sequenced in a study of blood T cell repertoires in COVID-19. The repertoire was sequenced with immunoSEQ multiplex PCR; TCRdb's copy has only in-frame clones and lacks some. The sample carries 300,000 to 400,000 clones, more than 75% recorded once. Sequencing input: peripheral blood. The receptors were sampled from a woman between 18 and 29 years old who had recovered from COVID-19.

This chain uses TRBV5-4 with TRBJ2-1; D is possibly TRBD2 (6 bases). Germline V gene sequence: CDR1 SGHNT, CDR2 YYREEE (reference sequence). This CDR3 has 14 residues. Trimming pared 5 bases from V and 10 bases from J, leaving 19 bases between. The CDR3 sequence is CASSFRSSGNEQFF. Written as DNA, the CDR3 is TGTGCCAGCAGTTTTCGAAGTAGCGGTAACGAGCAGTTCTTC.

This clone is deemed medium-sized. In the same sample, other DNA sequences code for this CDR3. Written as DNA, the CDR3 is TGTGCCAGTAGTTGGGGGCGGATGAACACTGAAGCTTTCTTT. It encodes CASSWGRMNTEAFF. The rearrangement uses TRBV19 and TRBJ1-1, with D possibly TRBD1 on 6 matching bases. CDR1 is LNHDA and CDR2 is SQIVND in the germline V gene (reference sequence). The CDR3 runs 14 residues. Trimming removed 5 bases from V and 0 bases from J, with 10 bases in between.

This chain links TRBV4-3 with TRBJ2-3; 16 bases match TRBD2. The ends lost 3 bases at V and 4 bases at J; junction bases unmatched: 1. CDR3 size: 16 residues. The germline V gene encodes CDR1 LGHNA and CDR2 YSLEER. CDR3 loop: CASSQGLAGGSDTQYF. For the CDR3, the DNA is TGCGCCAGCAGCCAGGGACTAGCGGGAGGGTCAGATACGCAGTATTTT.

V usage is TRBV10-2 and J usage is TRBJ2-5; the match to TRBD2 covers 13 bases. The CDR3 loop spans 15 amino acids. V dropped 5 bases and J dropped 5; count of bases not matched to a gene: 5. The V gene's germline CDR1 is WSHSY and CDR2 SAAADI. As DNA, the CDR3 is TGCGCCAGCAGTAGGACTAGCGGGAGCTGGGAGACCCAGTACTTC. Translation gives CASSRTSGSWETQYF.

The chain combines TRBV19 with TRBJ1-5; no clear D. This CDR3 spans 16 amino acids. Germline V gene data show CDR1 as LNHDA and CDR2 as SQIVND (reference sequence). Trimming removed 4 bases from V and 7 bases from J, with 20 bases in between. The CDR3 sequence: CASSSGTAGFGQPQHF. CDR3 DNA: TGTGCCAGTAGTAGCGGTACCGCGGGCTTCGGGCAGCCCCAGCATTTT.

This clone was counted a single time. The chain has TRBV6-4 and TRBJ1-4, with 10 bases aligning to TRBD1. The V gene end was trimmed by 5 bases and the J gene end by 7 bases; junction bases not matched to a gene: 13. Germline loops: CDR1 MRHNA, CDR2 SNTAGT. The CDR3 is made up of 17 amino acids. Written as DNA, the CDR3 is TGTGCCAGCAGTCTGGGTGCCTCCGGGACAGGGGTTGAAAAACTGTTTTTT. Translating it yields CASSLGASGTGVEKLFF.

The chain's CDR3 is CASSRQGQVRETQYF. The CDR3 nucleotides read TGTGCCAGCAGCAGACAGGGACAAGTTCGAGAGACCCAGTACTTC. The J gene is TRBJ2-5, the V gene TRBV7-2; TRBD1 matches at 7 bases. V shed 5 bases, J shed 4 bases, and the junction held 10 bases outside the gene matches. CDR3 length: 15 amino acids. Germline V gene sequence: CDR1 SGHTA, CDR2 FQGNSA.

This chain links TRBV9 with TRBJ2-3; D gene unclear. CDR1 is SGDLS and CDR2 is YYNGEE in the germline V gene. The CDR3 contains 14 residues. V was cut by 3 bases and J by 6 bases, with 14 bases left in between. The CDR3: CASSANPTGDTQYF. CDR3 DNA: TGTGCCAGCAGCGCCAACCCGACTGGTGATACGCAGTATTTT.

CDR3: CSAGTGTGYTF. The DNA of the CDR3 is TGCAGTGCTGGGACAGGGACGGGCTACACCTTC. The chain joins TRBV20-1 to TRBJ1-2; 9 nucleotides match TRBD1. V shed 5 bases and J 8 bases; nucleotides not matched to a gene: 3. Germline values: CDR1 DFQATT, CDR2 SNEGSKA (reference sequence). This CDR3 is built from 11 residues.

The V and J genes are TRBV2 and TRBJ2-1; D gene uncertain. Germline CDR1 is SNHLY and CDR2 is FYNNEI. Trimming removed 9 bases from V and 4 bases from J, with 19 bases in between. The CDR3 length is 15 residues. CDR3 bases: TGTGCCAGTAAACCCCTAGTCCCCAGTTACAATGAGCAGTTCTTC. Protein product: CASKPLVPSYNEQFF. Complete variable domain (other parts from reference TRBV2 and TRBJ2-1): EPEVTQTPSHQVTQMGQEVILRCVPISNHLYFYWYRQILGQKVEFLVSFYNNEISEKSEIFDDQFSVERPDGSNFTLKIRSTKLEDSAMYFCASKPLVPSYNEQFFGPGTRLTVL.

The CDR3 region is CASSVRRYEQYV. The CDR3 DNA sequence: TGTGCCAGCAGTGTGAGAAGATACGAGCAGTACGTC. The chain employs TRBV2 and TRBJ2-7; D is uncertain. CDR3 size: 12 residues. V lost 4 bases to trimming and J lost 4 bases, with 8 bases between them. Germline lookup yields CDR1 SNHLY and CDR2 FYNNEI.

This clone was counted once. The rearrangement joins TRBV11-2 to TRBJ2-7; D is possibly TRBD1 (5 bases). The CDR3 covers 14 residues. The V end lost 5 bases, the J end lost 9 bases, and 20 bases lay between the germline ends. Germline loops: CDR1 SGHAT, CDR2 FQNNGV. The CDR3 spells CASSPTPGIPTQYV. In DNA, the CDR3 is TGTGCCAGCAGCCCGACGCCAGGGATACCCACGCAGTACGTC.

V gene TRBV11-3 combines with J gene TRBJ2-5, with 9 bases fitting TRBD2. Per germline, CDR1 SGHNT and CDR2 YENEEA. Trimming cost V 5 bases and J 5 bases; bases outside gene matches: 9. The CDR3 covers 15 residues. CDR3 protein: CASSILAGGGETQYF. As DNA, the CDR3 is TGTGCCAGCAGCATACTAGCGGGCGGGGGGGAGACCCAGTACTTC.

The CDR3 reads CASSRTGVGTEAFF. The CDR3 bases are TGCGCCAGCAGCCGAACGGGGGTAGGGACTGAAGCTTTCTTT. J is TRBJ1-1 and V is TRBV4-3; D may be TRBD1 (5 bases). From germline, CDR1 is LGHNA and CDR2 YSLEER. V gave up 4 bases and J gave up 5 bases, with 14 bases separating them. This CDR3 is built from 14 residues.

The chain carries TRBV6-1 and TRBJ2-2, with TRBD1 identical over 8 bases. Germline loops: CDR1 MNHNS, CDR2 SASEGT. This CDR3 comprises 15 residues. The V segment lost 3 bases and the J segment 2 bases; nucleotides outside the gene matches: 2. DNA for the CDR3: TGTGCCAGCAGTGAGACAGGGGCCAACACCGGGGAGCTGTTTTTT. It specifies CASSETGANTGELFF.

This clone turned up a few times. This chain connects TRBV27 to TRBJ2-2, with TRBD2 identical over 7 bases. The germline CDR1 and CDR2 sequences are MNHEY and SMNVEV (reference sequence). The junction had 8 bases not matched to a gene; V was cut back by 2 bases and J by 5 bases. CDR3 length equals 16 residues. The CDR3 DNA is TGTGCCAGCAGTTTAGTGGGAGGGCCGAGGACCGGGGAGCTGTTTTTT. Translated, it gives CASSLVGGPRTGELFF.

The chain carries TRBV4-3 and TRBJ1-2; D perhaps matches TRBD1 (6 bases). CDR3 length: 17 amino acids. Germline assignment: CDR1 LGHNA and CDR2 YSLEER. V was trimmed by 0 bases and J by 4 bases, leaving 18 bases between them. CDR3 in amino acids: CASSQERAAGDPYGYTF. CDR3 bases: TGCGCCAGCAGCCAAGAGCGGGCGGCAGGGGACCCCTATGGCTACACCTTC.

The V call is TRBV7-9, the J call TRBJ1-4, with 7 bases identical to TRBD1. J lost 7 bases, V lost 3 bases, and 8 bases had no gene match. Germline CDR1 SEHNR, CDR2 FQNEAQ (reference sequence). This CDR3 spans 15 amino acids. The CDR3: CASSFPGGDLEKLFF. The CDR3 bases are TGTGCCAGCAGCTTCCCAGGGGGAGACCTTGAAAAACTGTTTTTT.

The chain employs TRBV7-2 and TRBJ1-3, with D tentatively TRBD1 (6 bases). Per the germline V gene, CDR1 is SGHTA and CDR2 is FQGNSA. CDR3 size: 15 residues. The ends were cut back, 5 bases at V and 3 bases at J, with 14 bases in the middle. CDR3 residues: CASSPENRDGNTIYF. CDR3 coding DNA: TGTGCCAGCAGCCCCGAGAACAGGGATGGAAACACCATATATTTT. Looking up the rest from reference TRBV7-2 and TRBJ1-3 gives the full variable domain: GAGVSQSPSNKVTEKGKDVELRCDPISGHTALYWYRQSLGQGLEFLIYFQGNSAPDKSGLPSDRFSAERTGGSVSTLTIQRTQQEDSAVYLCASSPENRDGNTIYFGEGSWLTVV.

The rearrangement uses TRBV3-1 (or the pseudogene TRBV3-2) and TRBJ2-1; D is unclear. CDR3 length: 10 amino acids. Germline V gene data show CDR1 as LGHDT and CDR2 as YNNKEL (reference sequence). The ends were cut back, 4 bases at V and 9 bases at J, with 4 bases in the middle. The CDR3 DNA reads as TGTGCCAGCAGCCCCAGTGAGCAGTTCTTC. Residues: CASSPSEQFF.

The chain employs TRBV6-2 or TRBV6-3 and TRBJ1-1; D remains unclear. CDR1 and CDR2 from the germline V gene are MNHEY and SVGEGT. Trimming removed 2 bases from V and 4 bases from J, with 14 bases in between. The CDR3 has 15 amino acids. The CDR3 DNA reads TGTGCCAGCAGTTACACTCGAGGACTGACCACTGAAGCTTTCTTT. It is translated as CASSYTRGLTTEAFF.

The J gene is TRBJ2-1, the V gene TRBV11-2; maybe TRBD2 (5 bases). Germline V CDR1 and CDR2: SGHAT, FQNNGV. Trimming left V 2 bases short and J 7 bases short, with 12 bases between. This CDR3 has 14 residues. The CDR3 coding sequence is TGTGCCAGCAGCTTATTTTCTTCGGGGAATGAGCAGTTCTTC. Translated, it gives CASSLFSSGNEQFF.

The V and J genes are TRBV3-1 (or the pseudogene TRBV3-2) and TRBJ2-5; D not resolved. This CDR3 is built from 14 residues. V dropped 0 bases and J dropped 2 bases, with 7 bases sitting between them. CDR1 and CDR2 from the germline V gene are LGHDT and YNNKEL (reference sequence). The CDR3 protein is CASSQDPIQETQYF. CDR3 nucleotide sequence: TGTGCCAGCAGCCAAGATCCTATACAAGAGACCCAGTACTTC.

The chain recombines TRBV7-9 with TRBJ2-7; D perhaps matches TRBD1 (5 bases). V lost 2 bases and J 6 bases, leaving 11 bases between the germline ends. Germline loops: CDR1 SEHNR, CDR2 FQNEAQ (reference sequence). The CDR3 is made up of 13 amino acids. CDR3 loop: CASSLLATGEQYV. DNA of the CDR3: TGTGCCAGCAGCTTACTGGCAACAGGCGAGCAGTACGTC.

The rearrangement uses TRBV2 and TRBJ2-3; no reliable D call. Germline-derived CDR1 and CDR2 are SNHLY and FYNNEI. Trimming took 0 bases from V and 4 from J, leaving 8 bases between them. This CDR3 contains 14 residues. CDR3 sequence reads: CASSEARFSDTQYF. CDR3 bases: TGTGCCAGCAGTGAAGCGAGGTTTTCAGATACGCAGTATTTT.

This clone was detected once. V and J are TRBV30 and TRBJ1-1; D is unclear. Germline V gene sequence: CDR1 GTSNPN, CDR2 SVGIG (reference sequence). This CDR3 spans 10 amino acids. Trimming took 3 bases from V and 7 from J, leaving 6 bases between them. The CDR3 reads CAWSPLEAFF. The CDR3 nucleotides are TGTGCCTGGAGCCCCCTTGAAGCTTTCTTT.

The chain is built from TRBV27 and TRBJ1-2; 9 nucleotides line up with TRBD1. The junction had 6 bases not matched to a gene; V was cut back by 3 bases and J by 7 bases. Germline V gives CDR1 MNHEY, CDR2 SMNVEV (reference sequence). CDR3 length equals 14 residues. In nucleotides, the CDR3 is TGTGCCAGCAGTTTCGACAGGGGGACGAGTGGCTACACCTTC. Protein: CASSFDRGTSGYTF.

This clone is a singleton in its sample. The CDR3 coding sequence is TGCGCCAGCAGCCAATCCGGGACTAGCGGGGCCTACAATGAGCAGTTCTTC. This translates into CASSQSGTSGAYNEQFF. The chain links TRBV4-1 to TRBJ2-1; TRBD2 matches 13 bases. The CDR3 length is 17 residues. The V gene end was trimmed by 2 bases and the J gene end by 2 bases; junction bases not matched to a gene: 3. Germline loops: CDR1 MGHRA, CDR2 YSYEKL.

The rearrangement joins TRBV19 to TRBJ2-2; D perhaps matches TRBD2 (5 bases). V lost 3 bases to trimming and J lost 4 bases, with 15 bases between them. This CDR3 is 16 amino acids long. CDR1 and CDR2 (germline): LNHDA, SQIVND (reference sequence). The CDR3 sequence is CASSISPTRFTGELFF. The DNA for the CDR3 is TGTGCCAGTAGTATTAGCCCAACTAGATTCACCGGGGAGCTGTTTTTT.

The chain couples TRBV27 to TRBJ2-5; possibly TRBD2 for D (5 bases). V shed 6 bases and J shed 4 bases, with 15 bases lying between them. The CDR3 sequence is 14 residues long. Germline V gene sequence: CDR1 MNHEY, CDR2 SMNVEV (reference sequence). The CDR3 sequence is CASRPGRVGETQYF. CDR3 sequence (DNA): TGTGCCAGCAGACCCGGGCGGGTAGGAGAGACCCAGTACTTC.